One and the same sample provided the 25 T cell receptor beta chains below, sequenced in a study of blood T cells in healthy people across ages. Then a second PCR, running roughly 6 to 11 cycles, was carried out with a sample-barcoded 5' primer and a J-beta primer mix. TCRdb re-analysed the 5' RACE reads in MiXCR, keeping a single row per CDR3 protein. The table includes around 1,500,000 distinct CDR3 sequences, around two fifths detected once. Source material: blood. Every receptor here comes from a woman between 18 and 30 years old in good health.

CDR3 coding DNA: TGCAGCGTTGAAGAGGGACAGGGGGAGAATGGCTACACCTTC. Translating gives CSVEEGQGENGYTF. V is TRBV29-1 and J is TRBJ1-2; TRBD1 matches 11 bases. The germline V gene encodes CDR1 SQVTM and CDR2 ANQGSEA. With 0 bases clipped from V and 6 bases from J, the junction kept 3 bases outside the gene matches. CDR3 length: 14 amino acids. The whole variable domain, filled in from reference TRBV29-1 and TRBJ1-2, reads SAVISQKPSRDICQRGTSLTIQCQVDSQVTMMFWYRQQPGQSLTLIATANQGSEATYESGFVIDKFPISRPNLTFSTLTVSNMSPEDSSIYLCSVEEGQGENGYTFGSGTRLTVV.

V gene TRBV6-1 combines with J gene TRBJ2-3, with D unclear. V was shortened by 4 bases and J by 3 bases, with 11 bases between the two germline ends. CDR1 is MNHNS, CDR2 SASEGT, per germline. The CDR3 extends over 14 amino acids. The CDR3 DNA reads as TGTGCCAGCAGTGGTCCATATAGAACAGATACGCAGTATTTT. Protein product: CASSGPYRTDTQYF.

The V call is TRBV6-2 or TRBV6-3, the J call TRBJ1-6; a weak D match, TRBD1 (5 bases). The CDR3 has 17 residues. V gave up 1 base and J gave up 5 bases, with 15 bases separating them. Germline V gene lookup returns CDR1 MNHEY and CDR2 SVGEGT. This chain's CDR3 is CASSYYSQGMDNSPLHF. In nucleotides, the CDR3 is TGTGCCAGCAGTTACTATTCCCAGGGTATGGATAATTCACCCCTCCACTTT.

Details on this clonotype: The junction does not match germline at one end; this may be a read error. The V and J genes are TRBV7-3 and TRBJ2-3; D remains unclear. Per germline, CDR1 SGHTA and CDR2 FQGTGA. The CDR3 runs to 13 residues. The CDR3 protein is CAGSIGSTDTQYF. CDR3 coding DNA: TGTGCCGGCAGCATCGGGAGCACAGATACGCAGTATTTT.

The J gene is TRBJ2-3, the V gene TRBV5-5; 7 nucleotides match TRBD2. In germline, CDR1 is SGHKS, CDR2 YYEKEE (reference sequence). CDR3 size: 16 residues. V was clipped by 5 bases and J by 0 bases; unmatched bases: 9. CDR3 bases: TGTGCCAGCAGTGGTCCTCTAGCGGCGAGCACAGATACGCAGTATTTT. Translating gives CASSGPLAASTDTQYF.

The chain combines TRBV20-1 with TRBJ2-3; TRBD1 matches 7 bases. The CDR3 extends over 16 amino acids. With V trimmed by 0 bases and J by 0 bases, 6 bases remained unmatched. Germline CDR1 and CDR2: DFQATT and SNEGSKA (reference sequence). CDR3 sequence (DNA): TGCAGTGCTAGAGAGAACAGGGGTCTTAGCACAGATACGCAGTATTTT. It is translated as CSARENRGLSTDTQYF.

V gene TRBV5-1 combines with J gene TRBJ1-6; D ambiguous. The CDR3 contains 17 residues. The V end was cut by 0 bases, the J end by 0 bases, with 10 bases between. CDR1 is SGHRS and CDR2 is YFSETQ in the germline V gene. CDR3 region: CASSLEQTSSYNSPLHF. The CDR3, as DNA: TGCGCCAGCAGCTTGGAACAGACAAGCTCCTATAATTCACCCCTCCACTTT.

This clonotype was picked up a small number of times. The V call is TRBV5-1, the J call TRBJ1-2, with TRBD1 as a possible D gene (5 bases). V dropped 4 bases and J dropped 7 bases, with 23 bases sitting between them. The CDR3 sequence is 16 residues long. Germline CDR1 reads SGHRS; CDR2 reads YFSETQ. As DNA, the CDR3 is TGCGCCAGCAGCCAGGGCCCGGGCAGGGATCGTTTTGGCTACACCTTC. Residues: CASSQGPGRDRFGYTF.

The chain joins TRBV10-2 to TRBJ1-1; D is unclear. The CDR3 consists of 11 residues. Trimming cost V 7 bases and J 0 bases, with 3 bases left between them. The V gene's germline CDR1 is WSHSY and CDR2 SAAADI. CDR3 DNA: TGCGCCAGCATTGTGAACACTGAAGCTTTCTTT. Amino acids: CASIVNTEAFF.

In its sample, this clonotype was seen a few times. The rearrangement links TRBV10-3 to TRBJ2-5; D not resolved. V was shortened by 0 bases and J by 7 bases, with 3 bases between the two germline ends. Per the germline V gene, CDR1 is ENHRY and CDR2 is SYGVKD. This CDR3 contains 11 residues. The CDR3 region is CAISESRTQYF. In nucleotides, the CDR3 is TGTGCCATCAGTGAGTCCCGGACCCAGTACTTC.

The chain combines TRBV12-3 or TRBV12-4 with TRBJ2-3; TRBD2 matches 14 bases. The V gene end was trimmed by 6 bases and the J gene end by 4 bases; junction bases not matched to a gene: 12. The CDR3 is 18 residues long. CDR3 region: CASRQTSGRALNADTQYF. In nucleotides, the CDR3 is TGTGCCAGCAGGCAGACTAGCGGGAGGGCCCTGAATGCAGATACGCAGTATTTT.

For the CDR3, the DNA is TGTGCCAGCAGCTTGGGACTAGCTTACACAGATACGCAGTATTTT. Translated: CASSLGLAYTDTQYF. The V and J genes are TRBV11-2 and TRBJ2-3; 9 bases fit TRBD2. Trimming took 3 bases from V and 2 from J; bases not matched to a gene: 3. The CDR3 is 15 residues long. Germline loops: CDR1 SGHAT, CDR2 FQNNGV.

This chain links TRBV20-1 with TRBJ2-4; 11 nucleotides line up with TRBD1. V lost 6 bases to trimming and J lost 1 base; unmatched junction nucleotides: 2. The CDR3 has 14 residues. CDR1 is DFQATT, CDR2 SNEGSKA, per germline (reference sequence). CDR3 bases: TGCAGTGCAAGGGACAGGGGGGCCAAAAACATTCAGTACTTC. Amino acids: CSARDRGAKNIQYF.

This clonotype was picked up a small number of times. The chain links TRBV12-5 to TRBJ2-5, with D maybe TRBD2 (5 bases). This CDR3 contains 16 residues. V was cut by 5 bases and J by 4 bases, with 20 bases left in between. Looked up from germline, CDR1 is LGHNT and CDR2 is FRNRAP. The CDR3 reads CASGPFSTPTTETQYF. CDR3 coding DNA: TGTGCTAGTGGTCCGTTCAGTACACCGACTACAGAGACCCAGTACTTC.

The rearrangement links TRBV20-1 to TRBJ2-3; perhaps D is TRBD1 or TRBD2 (6 bases each). Germline CDR1 and CDR2: DFQATT and SNEGSKA (reference sequence). CDR3 length: 16 amino acids. The V gene lost 6 bases and the J gene lost 1 base, with 20 bases spanning the gap. CDR3 in amino acids: CSAPRGGGPGTDTQYF. In nucleotides, the CDR3 is TGCAGTGCGCCCCGAGGTGGGGGGCCGGGCACAGATACGCAGTATTTT.

The V gene is TRBV28, the J gene TRBJ2-1; D is perhaps TRBD2 (5 bases). With 6 bases removed from V and 12 bases from J, the gap between germline ends came to 24 bases. The V gene's germline CDR1 is MDHEN and CDR2 SYDVKM. The CDR3 is made up of 15 amino acids. This CDR3 is CASSSPADSTKGQFF. CDR3 nucleotide sequence: TGTGCCAGCAGCAGCCCCGCGGACTCAACCAAGGGGCAGTTCTTC.

This rearrangement joins TRBV20-1 to TRBJ1-4, with D unresolved. Germline values: CDR1 DFQATT, CDR2 SNEGSKA (reference sequence). The length of the CDR3 is 13 residues. The V gene lost 1 base and the J gene lost 8 bases, with 11 bases spanning the gap. The CDR3 bases are TGCAGTGCTAGAGCCGGATCCGGCGAAAAACTGTTTTTT. It is translated as CSARAGSGEKLFF.

V gene TRBV5-1 combines with J gene TRBJ2-1; 9 bases fit TRBD2. The germline gives CDR1 SGHRS, CDR2 YFSETQ. The V gene end was trimmed by 0 bases and the J gene end by 9 bases; junction bases not matched to a gene: 16. CDR3 length equals 18 residues. DNA of the CDR3: TGCGCCAGCAGCTTGGAAGGGAACTGGCGGGGGGGCAATAGTGAGCAGTTCTTC. Its protein product is CASSLEGNWRGGNSEQFF. Full variable domain (outside the CDR3, taken from reference TRBV5-1 and TRBJ2-1): KAGVTQTPRYLIKTRGQQVTLSCSPISGHRSVSWYQQTPGQGLQFLFEYFSETQRNKGNFPGRFSGRQFSNSRSEMNVSTLELGDSALYLCASSLEGNWRGGNSEQFFGPGTRLTVL.

This clonotype was observed a few times. The gene calls are TRBV20-1 and TRBJ2-3, with 10 bases matching TRBD1. This CDR3 has 15 amino acids. V lost 3 bases and J lost 6; bases outside the gene matches: 9. In germline, CDR1 is DFQATT, CDR2 SNEGSKA (reference sequence). CDR3 loop: CSARGGTGAYDTQYF. In nucleotides, the CDR3 is TGCAGTGCTAGGGGTGGGACAGGGGCTTACGATACGCAGTATTTT.

This clonotype was seen only a few times. CDR3 bases: TGCAGTGCTAGTGTGGGTGGCAATGAGCAGTTCTTC. It codes for CSASVGGNEQFF. The chain joins TRBV20-1 to TRBJ2-1; no clear D. The CDR3 consists of 12 residues. Germline V gene lookup returns CDR1 DFQATT and CDR2 SNEGSKA (reference sequence). Between the trimmed V and J ends, which lost 3 bases and 6 bases, there was a span of 9 bases.

This clonotype was found a few times. The chain is built from TRBV9 and TRBJ2-5, with D perhaps TRBD1 (5 bases). CDR3 length equals 16 residues. The ends were cut back, 0 bases at V and 2 bases at J, with 14 bases in the middle. Germline V gene data show CDR1 as SGDLS and CDR2 as YYNGEE. The CDR3 region has the DNA TGTGCCAGCAGCGTAGGTTACAGGACCAAACAAGAGACCCAGTACTTC. Amino acids: CASSVGYRTKQETQYF.

The gene calls are TRBV5-1 and TRBJ2-7; D perhaps matches TRBD1 (5 bases). The V end was cut by 3 bases, the J end by 2 bases, with 12 bases between. CDR1 is SGHRS, CDR2 YFSETQ, per germline. The CDR3 consists of 14 residues. The DNA of the CDR3 is TGCGCCAGCAGCTCGCCAGGGAAGGCCTACGAGCAGTACTTC. Its translation: CASSSPGKAYEQYF.

This clonotype was seen once. One junction end disagrees with the germline gene, perhaps due to a read error. This sequence joins TRBV12-3 or TRBV12-4 and TRBJ2-7; 10 bases are shared with TRBD2. The CDR3 is 16 residues long. CDR3 sequence reads: CVSSLFYGTSVYEQYF. CDR3 sequence (DNA): TGTGTCAGCAGCCTTTTTTACGGGACTAGCGTCTACGAGCAGTACTTC.

The chain combines TRBV6-6 with TRBJ2-1, with no clear D. Looked up from germline, CDR1 is MNHNY and CDR2 is SVGAGI (reference sequence). The length of the CDR3 is 15 residues. V dropped 6 bases and J dropped 5 bases, with 17 bases sitting between them. For the CDR3, the DNA is TGTGCCAGCAGACCTACCGGCCGGAGAAACAATGAGCAGTTCTTC. As protein: CASRPTGRRNNEQFF.

This sequence joins TRBV2 and TRBJ1-2; 8 bases line up with TRBD1. Losses at the gene ends were 3 bases for V and 8 bases for J; bases not matched to a gene: 8. The CDR3 loop spans 14 amino acids. Per germline, CDR1 SNHLY and CDR2 FYNNEI. The DNA of the CDR3 is TGTGCCAGCAGTGAGGTCCGGGACAGGAGAGGCTACACCTTC. It is translated as CASSEVRDRRGYTF.